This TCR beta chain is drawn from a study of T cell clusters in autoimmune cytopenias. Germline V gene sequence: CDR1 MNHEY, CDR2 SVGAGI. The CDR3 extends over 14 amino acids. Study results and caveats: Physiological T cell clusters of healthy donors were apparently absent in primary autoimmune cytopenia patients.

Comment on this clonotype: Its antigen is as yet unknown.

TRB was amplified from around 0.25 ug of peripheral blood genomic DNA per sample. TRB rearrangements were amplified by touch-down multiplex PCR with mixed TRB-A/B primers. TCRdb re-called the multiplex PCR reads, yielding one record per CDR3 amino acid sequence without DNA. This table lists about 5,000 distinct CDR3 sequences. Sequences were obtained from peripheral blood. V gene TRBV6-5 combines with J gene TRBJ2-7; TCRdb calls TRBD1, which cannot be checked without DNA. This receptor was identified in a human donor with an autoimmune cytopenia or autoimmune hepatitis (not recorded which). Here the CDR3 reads CASYSGTGTVEQYF.